This T cell receptor beta chain was found in a study of blood T cell repertoires in COVID-19. Study-wide background: Italy, Spain and the United States were the sources of the convalescent and acute COVID-19 samples. T cells, B-cell-depleted T cells, or PBMCs provided the cDNA or gDNA that served as material.

This clone was counted only a few times. Produced via immunoSEQ multiplex PCR; TCRdb's table is partial and in-frame only. The sample has about 210,000 clones, roughly 85% seen once. Enrolment of Seattle patients took place during active infection, and they were followed longitudinally. This CDR3 has 13 amino acids. Trimming removed 2 bases at V and 1 base at J, with 8 bases between. Germline V gene sequence: CDR1 GTSNPN, CDR2 SVGIG (reference sequence). The material sequenced was peripheral blood. This sequence originates from a man aged 50 to 60 with COVID-19, enrolled during active disease. The chain employs TRBV30 and TRBJ1-1; D perhaps matches TRBD1 (5 bases). The CDR3 loop reads CAWSRGGNTEAFF. The DNA for the CDR3 is TGTGCCTGGAGTCGGGGGGGGAACACTGAAGCTTTCTTT.